This T cell receptor beta chain was captured in a study of blood T cell repertoires in COVID-19. TCRdb's copy holds only in-frame clones and misses some; the assay was immunoSEQ multiplex PCR. Here the sample spans roughly 280,000 clones, 91% being singletons. The receptor was isolated from a man in his forties who had been exposed to COVID-19. The sequenced material came from PBMCs or T cells enriched from blood (not recorded which).

CDR3 sequence: CASSQDYFNYEQYF. The CDR3 nucleotides read TGTGCCAGCAGCCAAGATTACTTCAACTACGAGCAGTACTTC. V and J are TRBV3-1 (or the pseudogene TRBV3-2) and TRBJ2-7; D is unresolved. The CDR3 is 14 residues long. Germline-derived CDR1 and CDR2 are LGHDT and YNNKEL (reference sequence). Trimming pared 0 bases from V and 3 bases from J, leaving 9 bases between.